This TCR beta chain was retrieved from a study of T cell changes during pregnancy in multiple sclerosis. Profiled with immunoSEQ multiplex PCR; TCRdb holds only in-frame clones, not every one. The table records nearly 40,000 clones, about 91% of them present only once. This TCR came from a female donor with multiple sclerosis, enrolled in a pregnancy study. This material consisted of CD4+ T cells from peripheral blood mononuclear cells, taken in the third trimester of pregnancy.

The CDR3: CASSQAMAGAYGYTF. In nucleotides, the CDR3 is TGCGCCAGCAGCCAAGCGATGGCAGGGGCCTATGGCTACACCTTC. The chain carries TRBV4-1 and TRBJ1-2, with a tentative D call TRBD1 (6 bases). V lost 1 base to trimming and J lost 4 bases, with 13 bases between them. The CDR3 has 15 amino acids. The germline CDR1 and CDR2 sequences are MGHRA and YSYEKL.